A selection of T cell receptor beta chains follows, all from one sample in a study of vaccination effects on CD4 cells after COVID-19. These receptors lack a known antigen. This table comes from immunoSEQ multiplex PCR, and its TCRdb copy is limited to in-frame clones, with some not included. The table has around 24,000 clones, around 76% seen once. The sequencing used CD4+ T cells from PBMCs cultured with SARS-CoV-2 spike peptides, collected before COVID-19 vaccination. The origin of the receptors is a human donor who had a prior SARS-CoV-2 infection. CDR3s include the opening cysteine and the closing phenylalanine or tryptophan. The D gene is left open where the match is weak. A clone size is listed for some rows: how often the clone was seen (once, few, many), or a class if it is expanded.

clone size,D gene,J gene,V gene,CDR3 DNA,CDR3 protein
-,TRBD1,TRBJ2-3,TRBV7-9,TGTGCCAGCAGCAAGAGACAGGGTACGCAGTATTTT,CASSKRQGTQYF
-,-,TRBJ1-5,TRBV7-2,TGTGCCAGCAGCTTTTCCGGGACGAACAATCAGCCCCAGCATTTT,CASSFSGTNNQPQHF
-,-,TRBJ1-1,TRBV7-3,TGTGCCAGCAGCTTACGACAGAACACTGAAGCTTTCTTT,CASSLRQNTEAFF
-,TRBD1,TRBJ1-5,TRBV6-1,TGTGCCAGCAGTGAAGCCGGGACAGCCGGCCTTTATGGTCAGCCCCAGCATTTT,CASSEAGTAGLYGQPQHF
-,-,TRBJ1-2,TRBV2,TGTGCCAGCAGTGAATGGTCTCTACGATCGGGGTATGGCTACACCTTC,CASSEWSLRSGYGYTF
-,TRBD1,TRBJ2-5,TRBV7-9,TGTGCCAGCAGCCCGGGGACAGAACAAGAGACCCAGTACTTC,CASSPGTEQETQYF
-,-,TRBJ1-1,TRBV5-1,TGCGCCAGCAGCTTGGTTTCCTCAGCCACTGAAGCTTTCTTT,CASSLVSSATEAFF
few,-,TRBJ2-7,TRBV5-6,TGTGCCAGCAGCTTGGAGGCAGGGTCCTACGAGCAGTACTTC,CASSLEAGSYEQYF
-,TRBD2,TRBJ2-3,TRBV6-4,TGTGCCAGCAGCTCCGGACTAGCGGGAAGTGATACGCAGTATTTT,CASSSGLAGSDTQYF
-,-,TRBJ1-1,TRBV11-3,TGTGCCAGCAGATTATTCTTGGGAAACCTGAACACTGAAGCTTTCTTT,CASRLFLGNLNTEAFF
-,-,TRBJ2-5,TRBV2,TGTGCCAGCATCCCAAACGAGATGGAGACCCAGTACTTC,CASIPNEMETQYF
-,-,TRBJ1-6,TRBV5-6,TGTGCCAGCAGCTTGGTAGGCAGGGGTGGCTCACCCCTCCACTTT,CASSLVGRGGSPLHF
once,TRBD2,TRBJ2-1,TRBV18,TGTGCCAGCTCACCCCCGGGACTAGCGGGGGGCTGGGGTAGGAATGAGCAGTTCTTC,CASSPPGLAGGWGRNEQFF
-,-,TRBJ2-7,TRBV6-1,TGTGCCAGCAGTGAAGGTAGCTACGAGCAGTACTTC,CASSEGSYEQYF
-,-,TRBJ2-2,TRBV9,TGTGCCAGCAGCGTAGGGGAAGGCGGCACCGGGGAGCTGTTTTTT,CASSVGEGGTGELFF
-,TRBD1,TRBJ1-2,TRBV7-2,TGTGCCAGCAGCACAGGGGTCGGGTACTATGGCTACACCTTC,CASSTGVGYYGYTF
few,-,TRBJ1-2,TRBV19,TGTGCCAGTAGGAGGGGATTTCTTAACTATGGCTACACCTTC,CASRRGFLNYGYTF
-,-,TRBJ2-6,TRBV11-2,TGTGCCAGCAGCTTAGGAAAAAAGGACATTCCCTCTGGGGCCAACGTCCTGACTTTC,CASSLGKKDIPSGANVLTF
-,-,TRBJ2-7,TRBV7-3,TGTGCCAGCAGCTTTTCGGTGGGGTACGAGCAGTACTTC,CASSFSVGYEQYF
-,TRBD1,TRBJ2-7,TRBV18,TGTGCCAGCTCTACGACAGGGGGCTACGAGCAGTACTTC,CASSTTGGYEQYF
few,TRBD1,TRBJ1-5,TRBV7-3,TGTGCCAGCCCCTTAAAAGGACAGGGGACACCTCAGCCCCAGCATTTT,CASPLKGQGTPQPQHF
-,TRBD2,TRBJ2-2,TRBV19,TGTGCCAGTAGTATTGAGCGCGGGAGGTCCACCGGGGAGCTGTTTTTT,CASSIERGRSTGELFF
few,TRBD1,TRBJ2-2,TRBV29-1,TGCAGCGCCGCCAATCAAGGACAGGGTAAAGGCACCGGGGAGCTGTTTTTT,CSAANQGQGKGTGELFF
few,-,TRBJ2-2,TRBV3-1/TRBV3-2,TGTGCCAGCAGCCAGGTCTGGGGCTCCGGGGAGCTGTTTTTT,CASSQVWGSGELFF
-,-,TRBJ2-5,TRBV7-3,TGTGCCAGCAGCTCTAGTAACCAAGAGACCCAGTACTTC,CASSSSNQETQYF
-,-,TRBJ1-4,TRBV21-1,TGTGCCAGCAGCACCCCACAGGGGGAACTTTTT,CASSTPQGELF
-,-,TRBJ1-1,TRBV6-2/TRBV6-3,TGTGCCAGCAGTAATGGGGTTACTGAAGCTTTCTTT,CASSNGVTEAFF
few,-,TRBJ1-2,TRBV7-9,TGTGCCAGCAGCTACGAGTACCTCGGTGACTACACCTTC,CASSYEYLGDYTF
-,TRBD1,TRBJ2-7,TRBV10-3,TGTGCCATCAGTGAGGACAGGGATGGGGACTACGAGCAGTACTTC,CAISEDRDGDYEQYF
-,-,TRBJ1-4,TRBV18,TGTGCCAGCTCATTCACTCTGGGAGGTGAAAAACTGTTTTTT,CASSFTLGGEKLFF
-,-,TRBJ1-6,TRBV5-1,TGCGCCAGCAGCCACGGGTCAACTGATTCACCCCTCCACTTT,CASSHGSTDSPLHF
-,TRBD1,TRBJ2-7,TRBV9,TGTGCCAGCAGCCCGACAGGGGTAGGGTTCTACGAGCAGTACTTC,CASSPTGVGFYEQYF
-,-,TRBJ2-7,TRBV4-2,TGTGCCAGCAGCCAAGAAGCTGAGGCCTGGACCCATTTCGGCGAGCAGTACTTC,CASSQEAEAWTHFGEQYF
many,TRBD2,TRBJ2-5,TRBV6-5,TGTGCCAGCAGAGCCTTTAGCGGGCTTGGAGAGACCCAGTACTTC,CASRAFSGLGETQYF
-,TRBD2,TRBJ2-1,TRBV24-1,TGTGCCACCAGTGATCCTAGCGGGAGTAATAATGAGCAGTTCTTC,CATSDPSGSNNEQFF
-,-,TRBJ2-2,TRBV9,TGTGCCAGCAGCGGGAGTACGGGACACACTTCCACCGGGGAGCTGTTTTTT,CASSGSTGHTSTGELFF
-,-,TRBJ2-2,TRBV5-6,TGTGCCAGCAGCTATGACTACACCGGGGAGCTGTTTTTT,CASSYDYTGELFF
-,TRBD2,TRBJ2-5,TRBV24-1,TGTGCCACAGGCCATTTTAGTAGCGGGAGAGAGACCCAGTACTTC,CATGHFSSGRETQYF
-,-,TRBJ1-2,TRBV27,TGTGCCAGCAGTCGGGGAGGAGACCCGAACAGGAACTATGGCTACACCTTC,CASSRGGDPNRNYGYTF
-,-,TRBJ1-1,TRBV6-2/TRBV6-3,TGTGCCAGCAGTTCTATAAGAGGCACTGAAGCTTTCTTT,CASSSIRGTEAFF
-,-,TRBJ2-7,TRBV11-3,TGTGCCAGCAGCTCGGGACGAATCCCAACCTACGAGCAGTACTTC,CASSSGRIPTYEQYF
-,TRBD1,TRBJ2-1,TRBV5-1,TGCGCCAGCAGCAATAACAGGGGCGATGAGCAGTTCTTC,CASSNNRGDEQFF
-,-,TRBJ1-1,TRBV21-1,TGTGCCAGCAGCAACGGGGGAATTGCAACTGAAGCTTTCTTT,CASSNGGIATEAFF
-,-,TRBJ2-5,TRBV7-2,TGTGCCAGCAGCCCCGTACCAAGACAGGCATCAGAGACCCAGTACTTC,CASSPVPRQASETQYF
-,TRBD2,TRBJ2-1,TRBV4-3,TGCGCCAGCAGCCAAAAACCCTCGGGGGGGGACCTCGGTGAGCAGTTCTTC,CASSQKPSGGDLGEQFF
-,TRBD2,TRBJ2-1,TRBV2,TGTGCCAGCAGTGAAGCGGCGTGGGGGGGGGACAATGAGCAGTTCTTC,CASSEAAWGGDNEQFF
-,TRBD1,TRBJ2-3,TRBV6-5,TGTGCCAGCAGTCAACCGGGACAGGGCGTCGGTACGCAGTATTTT,CASSQPGQGVGTQYF
-,-,TRBJ1-5,TRBV7-8,TGTGCCAGCAGCTTAGGGGCCTATCAGCCCCAGCATTTT,CASSLGAYQPQHF
-,-,TRBJ1-1,TRBV3-1/TRBV3-2,TGTGCCAGCAGCCAAGAATTTGTCGGGGCCCGAGCTTTCTTT,CASSQEFVGARAFF
-,TRBD2,TRBJ2-3,TRBV6-2/TRBV6-3,TGTGCCAGCAGTACCGTGGTAGCGGGAGGGATAGATACGCAGTATTTT,CASSTVVAGGIDTQYF
-,-,TRBJ2-1,TRBV7-2,TGTGCCAGCAGGCCCGGGGGAACCTACAATGAGCAGTTCTTC,CASRPGGTYNEQFF
-,TRBD1,TRBJ1-2,TRBV7-2,TGTGCCAGCAGCGCACTAACAGGGGGGTGGGGCTACACCTTC,CASSALTGGWGYTF
-,-,TRBJ2-1,TRBV5-1,TGCGCCAGCAGCTTGGCCTTTGACTGGAGTGGGGATGAGCAGTTCTTC,CASSLAFDWSGDEQFF
few,-,TRBJ1-1,TRBV5-1,TGCGCCAGCAGTCAGGGAGCAAACACTGAAGCTTTCTTT,CASSQGANTEAFF
-,-,TRBJ1-2,TRBV2,TGTGCCAGCAGTGTAGGAGGGCTTGGTGGCTACACCTTC,CASSVGGLGGYTF
-,-,TRBJ2-7,TRBV7-8,TGTGCCAGCAGCTTCCTAGCAGTCTACGAGCAGTACTTC,CASSFLAVYEQYF
-,-,TRBJ1-2,TRBV19,TGTGCCAGTAGCCAGGGGATGGGCGGCAACTATGGCTACACCTTC,CASSQGMGGNYGYTF
few,TRBD1,TRBJ2-7,TRBV25-1,TGTGCCAGCAGTGCGGGACAGGGGTCCTACGAGCAGTACTTC,CASSAGQGSYEQYF